This T cell receptor beta chain was sequenced during a study of T cell responses to AZD1222 COVID-19 vaccine. Broader study findings: Regions 160-218 and 743-854 held dominance among vaccine-associated CD4 TCRs, which spanned spike.

Method: immunoSEQ multiplex PCR; TCRdb's copy keeps in-frame clones and lacks some. Among approximately 140,000 clones listed, roughly 90% were seen once. Remarks on this clone: As yet, its antigen is unknown.

The specimen was peripheral blood, collected 28 days after the second AZD1222 dose. The TCR originated in an adult who received the AZD1222 COVID-19 vaccine.

This CDR3 reads CATSDPTGVAGTDTQYF. DNA for the CDR3: TGTGCCACCAGTGATCCTACAGGGGTAGCAGGCACAGATACGCAGTATTTT. This sequence joins TRBV24-1 and TRBJ2-3, with 7 nucleotides matching TRBD1. CDR1 KGHDR and CDR2 SFDVKD come from the germline V gene. This CDR3 contains 17 residues. V dropped 3 bases and J dropped 1; count of bases not matched to a gene: 9.